Shown below are 14 T cell receptor beta chains from a single sample sequenced in a study of OX40 agonist ivuxolimab in advanced cancers. Only in-frame clones appear in the TCRdb table, and some are missing; sequencing was by immunoSEQ multiplex PCR. The data contain 72,000 or so clones, 80% to 90% of them seen just once; the ten biggest clones take up about an eighth. The sample consisted of CD4+ or CD8+ T cells sorted from blood, taken in a trial of the OX40 agonist ivuxolimab. The receptors stem from an adult with an advanced solid tumor such as melanoma, head and neck, liver or kidney cancer.

This clone was seen just once. The chain combines TRBV7-8 with TRBJ2-1; D not resolved. Trimming cost V 3 bases and J 0 bases, with 12 bases left between them. The CDR3 totals 16 residues. Looked up from germline, CDR1 is SGHVS and CDR2 is FQNEAQ. The CDR3 is CASSLAFFRSYNEQFF. In nucleotides, the CDR3 is TGTGCCAGCAGCTTGGCGTTTTTTCGCTCCTACAATGAGCAGTTCTTC. The full variable domain, rest sourced from reference TRBV7-8 and TRBJ2-1, is GAGVSQSPRYKVAKRGQDVALRCDPISGHVSLFWYQQALGQGPEFLTYFQNEAQLDKSGLPSDRFFAERPEGSVSTLKIQRTQQEDSAVYLCASSLAFFRSYNEQFFGPGTRLTVL.

This rearrangement joins TRBV19 to TRBJ1-3; D call uncertain. This CDR3 spans 15 amino acids. In germline, CDR1 is LNHDA, CDR2 SQIVND (reference sequence). Trimming left V 10 bases short and J 1 base short, with 17 bases between. Written as DNA, the CDR3 is TGTGCCACCGCGGACCGTGGGGATTCTGGAAACACCATATATTTT. Translation: CATADRGDSGNTIYF.

A single count supports this clone. The V call is TRBV28, the J call TRBJ1-4; 9 bases are shared with TRBD1. The CDR3 length is 12 residues. V lost 6 bases to trimming and J lost 7 bases; unmatched junction nucleotides: 0. CDR1 MDHEN and CDR2 SYDVKM come from the germline V gene. The CDR3 DNA sequence: TGTGCCAGCAGGGGACAGGGTGAAAAACTGTTTTTT. Translated, it gives CASRGQGEKLFF.

The rearrangement joins TRBV6-6 to TRBJ1-5; D possibly corresponds to TRBD1 (5 bases). The V end was cut by 5 bases, the J end by 7 bases, with 12 bases between. The CDR3 is 13 amino acids. Germline V CDR1 and CDR2: MNHNY, SVGAGI (reference sequence). DNA of the CDR3: TGTGCCAGCAGTCACCGGGGGAAACAGCCCCAGCATTTT. This gives the protein CASSHRGKQPQHF.

The chain couples TRBV27 to TRBJ2-7; 12 bases agree with TRBD2. Germline CDR1 and CDR2: MNHEY and SMNVEV (reference sequence). CDR3 length equals 18 residues. The J segment lost 3 bases and the V segment lost 6 bases, leaving 15 bases of the junction unmatched. The DNA for the CDR3 is TGTGCCAGCAGATGGAGAGGGACTAGCGGGCATCGAAACTACGAGCAGTACTTC. Translated, it gives CASRWRGTSGHRNYEQYF.

The chain is built from TRBV5-1 and TRBJ1-4, with TRBD1 identical over 7 bases. Germline trimming cut 2 bases from V and 7 bases from J; bases unmatched to any gene: 11. Germline V gives CDR1 SGHRS, CDR2 YFSETQ. This CDR3 region has 16 residues. The CDR3 DNA reads as TGCGCCAGCAGCTTCGCCCAGGGGGAAGGTAGTGAAAAACTGTTTTTT. Its translation: CASSFAQGEGSEKLFF.

To note about this clone: One end of the junction is discordant with germline, which a read error may explain. The rearrangement links TRBV7-2 to TRBJ2-1; 9 nucleotides agree with TRBD2. Per the germline V gene, CDR1 is SGHTA and CDR2 is FQGNSA. The CDR3 sequence is 15 residues long. CDR3 loop: CASRLAGVGYNEQFF. Here the CDR3 DNA reads TGTGCCAGCAGGTTAGCGGGAGTTGGCTACAATGAGCAGTTCTTC.

The rearrangement uses TRBV6-1 and TRBJ1-2; perhaps TRBD1 as D (5 bases). Germline V gene sequence: CDR1 MNHNS, CDR2 SASEGT. This CDR3 comprises 14 residues. Trimming pared 1 base from V and 8 bases from J, leaving 14 bases between. CDR3 nucleotides: TGTGCCAGCAGTGAAGGGATATGGGGGGGAGGCTACACCTTC. Amino acids: CASSEGIWGGGYTF.

The genes are TRBV11-2 and TRBJ2-7; TRBD2 matches 7 bases. Per the germline V gene, CDR1 is SGHAT and CDR2 is FQNNGV. The CDR3 spans 17 residues. With 7 bases clipped from V and 2 bases from J, the junction kept 17 bases outside the gene matches. The DNA for the CDR3 is TGTGCCAGCACCCCACTCGGCGAAGGGGAGGGGACCTACGAGCAGTACTTC. Protein product: CASTPLGEGEGTYEQYF.

The CDR3 here is CASKTGLNTEAFF. For the CDR3, the DNA is TGCGCCAGCAAAACGGGGTTGAACACTGAAGCTTTCTTT. The gene calls are TRBV5-1 and TRBJ1-1; no reliable D call. The CDR3 is made up of 13 amino acids. CDR1 and CDR2 (germline): SGHRS, YFSETQ. The V end was cut by 6 bases, the J end by 0 bases, with 9 bases between. Supplemented by reference TRBV5-1 and TRBJ1-1, the full variable domain reads KAGVTQTPRYLIKTRGQQVTLSCSPISGHRSVSWYQQTPGQGLQFLFEYFSETQRNKGNFPGRFSGRQFSNSRSEMNVSTLELGDSALYLCASKTGLNTEAFFGQGTRLTVV.

This chain connects TRBV7-2 to TRBJ2-3; D uncertain. With 0 bases removed from V and 1 base from J, the gap between germline ends came to 5 bases. This CDR3 comprises 14 residues. The germline V gene encodes CDR1 SGHTA and CDR2 FQGNSA. CDR3 sequence reads: CASSLAGGTDTQYF. CDR3 nucleotide sequence: TGTGCCAGCAGCTTAGCGGGCGGCACAGATACGCAGTATTTT.

V usage is TRBV6-5 and J usage is TRBJ2-2, with TRBD1 identical over 9 bases. This CDR3 region has 16 residues. V shed 3 bases, J shed 1 base, and the junction held 3 bases outside the gene matches. Germline values: CDR1 MNHEY, CDR2 SVGAGI. The CDR3 nucleotides read TGTGCCAGCAGTTATCGGACAGGGGAGAACACCGGGGAGCTGTTTTTT. This gives the protein CASSYRTGENTGELFF.

The chain employs TRBV15 and TRBJ2-5, with unresolved D. CDR3 length: 13 amino acids. The V end was cut by 3 bases, the J end by 2 bases, with 7 bases between. The germline V gene encodes CDR1 LNHNV and CDR2 YYDKDF (reference sequence). In DNA form, the CDR3 reads TGTGCCACCAGCAGCTCGGGTCAAGAGACCCAGTACTTC. Its translation: CATSSSGQETQYF. Full variable domain (remainder filled in from reference TRBV15 and TRBJ2-5): DAMVIQNPRYQVTQFGKPVTLSCSQTLNHNVMYWYQQKSSQAPKLLFHYYDKDFNNEADTPDNFQSRRPNTSFCFLDIRSPGLGDTAMYLCATSSSGQETQYFGPGTRLLVL.

This chain links TRBV28 with TRBJ1-5; D remains unclear. There are 14 residues in the CDR3. V was shortened by 4 bases and J by 4 bases, with 11 bases between the two germline ends. Germline V CDR1 and CDR2: MDHEN, SYDVKM. CDR3 residues: CASSSAGGNQPQHF. The CDR3 DNA reads as TGTGCCAGCAGTTCGGCAGGAGGGAATCAGCCCCAGCATTTT.